Listed here are 24 T cell receptor beta chains from one sample, sequenced in a study of blood T cell repertoires in COVID-19. Sequencing used immunoSEQ multiplex PCR; TCRdb keeps in-frame clones, though not all of them. The table shows some 73,000 clones, with more than 65% occurring only once. Specimen: peripheral blood. These receptors originate from a human donor in a cohort sampled during active COVID-19.

V and J are TRBV6-2 or TRBV6-3 and TRBJ2-5, with 8 bases lining up with TRBD1. The CDR3 totals 16 residues. CDR1 and CDR2 from the germline V gene are MNHEY and SVGEGT. Trimming at V came to 6 bases and at J to 2 bases, leaving 11 bases not matched to a gene. CDR3 nucleotide sequence: TGTGCCAGCAGCCCTTACAGGGGGAGAAATCAAGAGACCCAGTACTTC. It is translated as CASSPYRGRNQETQYF.

The chain uses TRBV3-1 (or the pseudogene TRBV3-2) and TRBJ1-2; no definite D call. The V end was cut by 5 bases, the J end by 4 bases, with 11 bases between. In germline, CDR1 is LGHDT, CDR2 YNNKEL (reference sequence). The CDR3 sequence is 13 residues long. The CDR3 bases are TGTGCCAGCAGCAATACACCCACCTATGGCTACACCTTC. Its protein is CASSNTPTYGYTF.

The chain recombines TRBV19 with TRBJ1-2; D is possibly TRBD1 (5 bases). The CDR3 loop spans 12 amino acids. Trimming pared 11 bases from V and 4 bases from J, leaving 14 bases between. The germline CDR1 and CDR2 sequences are LNHDA and SQIVND (reference sequence). Here the CDR3 DNA reads TGTGCCGGGTCACGGCAGGGCTATGGCTACACCTTC. Translating it yields CAGSRQGYGYTF.

This chain joins TRBV5-1 and TRBJ1-6; possibly TRBD1 for D (5 bases). The CDR3 has 14 amino acids. The V gene lost 5 bases and the J gene lost 15 bases, with 21 bases spanning the gap. The V gene's germline CDR1 is SGHRS and CDR2 YFSETQ. The CDR3 sequence: CASSSGTPAQGLHF. CDR3 nucleotides: TGCGCCAGCAGTAGCGGGACCCCAGCCCAGGGCCTCCACTTT.

This chain links TRBV6-5 with TRBJ1-4; possible D gene TRBD1, 6 bases. Germline CDR1 and CDR2: MNHEY and SVGAGI. This CDR3 has 14 amino acids. The V and J ends lost 10 bases and 0 bases respectively, with 12 bases between them. CDR3 in DNA: TGTGCCATAGCCGACAGGCCAACTAATGAAAAACTGTTTTTT. As protein: CAIADRPTNEKLFF.

This clone occurred once. The rearrangement links TRBV11-3 to TRBJ1-1, with 7 bases matching TRBD1. V lost 9 bases and J lost 3; bases outside the gene matches: 10. The CDR3 sequence is 14 residues long. Germline CDR1 reads SGHNT; CDR2 reads YENEEA. CDR3 in DNA: TGTGCCAGTGGACAGGCCCTACGGGACACTGAAGCTTTCTTT. Its protein product is CASGQALRDTEAFF.

The chain is built from TRBV7-6 and TRBJ2-1; 11 bases match TRBD2. V lost 0 bases to trimming and J lost 1 base; unmatched junction nucleotides: 5. Looked up from germline, CDR1 is SGHVS and CDR2 is FNYEAQ. The CDR3 loop spans 18 amino acids. CDR3 loop: CASSLASGGAESYNEQFF. CDR3 in DNA: TGTGCCAGCAGCTTAGCTAGCGGGGGGGCCGAATCCTACAATGAGCAGTTCTTC.

On this clone: This CDR3 is also generated by other DNA sequences in the sample. The chain recombines TRBV5-1 with TRBJ2-5, with 7 nucleotides matching TRBD2. V lost 0 bases to trimming and J lost 2 bases; unmatched junction nucleotides: 7. Germline CDR1 reads SGHRS; CDR2 reads YFSETQ. The CDR3 has 16 amino acids. In nucleotides, the CDR3 is TGCGCCAGCAGCTTGGTCCTCGGGGGGTCACAAGAGACCCAGTACTTC. Its translation: CASSLVLGGSQETQYF.

This chain connects TRBV13 to TRBJ2-5; 7 nucleotides line up with TRBD2. V gave up 6 bases and J gave up 2 bases; unmatched junction bases: 6. Germline V CDR1 and CDR2: PRHDT, FYEKMQ (reference sequence). The CDR3 length is 14 residues. The CDR3 spells CASRHSGGQETQYF. CDR3 in DNA: TGTGCCAGCAGACATTCGGGGGGTCAAGAGACCCAGTACTTC. Combining the CDR3 with reference TRBV13 and TRBJ2-5 gives the whole variable domain AAGVIQSPRHLIKEKRETATLKCYPIPRHDTVYWYQQGPGQDPQFLISFYEKMQSDKGSIPDRFSAQQFSDYHSELNMSSLELGDSALYFCASRHSGGQETQYFGPGTRLLVL.

The chain carries TRBV3-1 (or the pseudogene TRBV3-2) and TRBJ2-1; 11 bases agree with TRBD2. Per the germline V gene, CDR1 is LGHDT and CDR2 is YNNKEL (reference sequence). Trimming cost V 4 bases and J 8 bases; bases outside gene matches: 7. The CDR3 contains 15 residues. DNA of the CDR3: TGTGCCAGCAGCCCCCTAGCGGGGGGAACCTATGAGCAGTTCTTC. This translates into CASSPLAGGTYEQFF.

This clone occurred once. The chain employs TRBV7-9 and TRBJ2-1; 8 nucleotides match TRBD1. J lost 7 bases, V lost 5 bases, and 7 bases had no gene match. Germline V gene data show CDR1 as SEHNR and CDR2 as FQNEAQ (reference sequence). There are 14 residues in the CDR3. This CDR3 is CASSLSDRDNEQFF. The CDR3 nucleotides are TGTGCCAGCAGCCTGTCGGACAGGGATAATGAGCAGTTCTTC. Supplemented by reference TRBV7-9 and TRBJ2-1, the full variable domain reads DTGVSQNPRHKITKRGQNVTFRCDPISEHNRLYWYRQTLGQGPEFLTYFQNEAQLEKSRLLSDRFSAERPKGSFSTLEIQRTEQGDSAMYLCASSLSDRDNEQFFGPGTRLTVL.

This chain connects TRBV7-9 to TRBJ2-3, with 8 bases identical to TRBD1. In germline, CDR1 is SEHNR, CDR2 FQNEAQ (reference sequence). J gave up 3 bases and V 3 bases, and 8 bases lay outside the gene matches. This CDR3 is built from 16 residues. The DNA for the CDR3 is TGTGCCAGCAGCTTGGCTGCAGGGGGCGCGACAGATACGCAGTATTTT. As protein: CASSLAAGGATDTQYF. The full variable domain, completed using reference TRBV7-9 and TRBJ2-3, is DTGVSQNPRHKITKRGQNVTFRCDPISEHNRLYWYRQTLGQGPEFLTYFQNEAQLEKSRLLSDRFSAERPKGSFSTLEIQRTEQGDSAMYLCASSLAAGGATDTQYFGPGTRLTVL.

The V gene is TRBV4-1, the J gene TRBJ2-5; D gene ambiguous. The V end lost 0 bases, the J end lost 6 bases, and 20 bases lay between the germline ends. Germline V gives CDR1 MGHRA, CDR2 YSYEKL. CDR3 length equals 17 residues. CDR3 in DNA: TGCGCCAGCAGCCAAGATCTTGAAACCCACGGTCCAAAGACCCAGTACTTC. Its translation is CASSQDLETHGPKTQYF.

This clone was picked up a small number of times. The chain carries TRBV1 and TRBJ2-3; the D call TRBD2 from the table was never checked on the DNA. TRBV1 is deemed a pseudogene. The CDR3 is made up of 16 amino acids. CDR3 coding DNA: TGCACCAGCAGCCAAGATCTAGCGGCTCTCACAGATACGCAGTATTTT. It encodes CTSSQDLAALTDTQYF.

The chain couples TRBV7-9 to TRBJ2-3; TRBD2 matches at 12 bases. V lost 3 bases, J lost 6 bases, and 1 base stayed unmatched. Germline lookup yields CDR1 SEHNR and CDR2 FQNEAQ (reference sequence). The CDR3 spans 14 residues. The CDR3, as DNA: TGTGCCAGCAGCTTTCTAGCGGGGGGGGATACGCAGTATTTT. The encoded protein is CASSFLAGGDTQYF.

This clone appeared once. The chain joins TRBV7-9 to TRBJ2-1, with D maybe TRBD1 (6 bases). Germline loops: CDR1 SEHNR, CDR2 FQNEAQ (reference sequence). The CDR3 sequence is 15 residues long. V was clipped by 6 bases and J by 0 bases, with 12 bases between them. CDR3: CASSSLGGSYNEQFF. The CDR3 DNA reads TGTGCCAGCAGTAGCCTAGGGGGCTCCTACAATGAGCAGTTCTTC.

This chain links TRBV11-1 with TRBJ2-2, with a tentative D call TRBD1 (6 bases). Per the germline V gene, CDR1 is SGHAT and CDR2 is FQDESV (reference sequence). Trimming took 1 base from V and 4 from J, leaving 10 bases between them. This CDR3 comprises 15 residues. DNA of the CDR3: TGTGCCAGCAGCTTAGACCCGGACAGCACCGGGGAGCTGTTTTTT. As protein: CASSLDPDSTGELFF.

The rearrangement links TRBV4-1 to TRBJ2-7; a possible D gene is TRBD1 (6 bases). The CDR3 spans 15 residues. V shed 1 base and J shed 0 bases, with 10 bases lying between them. CDR1 is MGHRA and CDR2 is YSYEKL in the germline V gene. The CDR3 reads CASSQGQATSYEQYF. CDR3 bases: TGCGCCAGCAGCCAAGGACAGGCTACCTCCTACGAGCAGTACTTC.

V and J are TRBV4-2 and TRBJ2-4; unclear D gene. In germline, CDR1 is LGHNA, CDR2 YNFKEQ. V gave up 7 bases and J gave up 0 bases, with 10 bases separating them. This CDR3 region has 14 residues. CDR3 in DNA: TGTGCCAGCACTGACACCGTAGCCAAAAACATTCAGTACTTC. This sequence encodes CASTDTVAKNIQYF.

This clone was observed a handful of times. V and J are TRBV18 and TRBJ2-1, with a weak D call TRBD2 (6 bases). The CDR3 is made up of 17 amino acids. The germline gives CDR1 KGHSH, CDR2 LQKENI. Trimming took 3 bases from V and 2 from J, leaving 17 bases between them. CDR3 sequence reads: CASSPFGASSAYNEQFF. The CDR3 coding sequence is TGTGCCAGCTCACCCTTTGGGGCCTCTAGCGCCTACAATGAGCAGTTCTTC. Full variable domain (missing parts from reference TRBV18 and TRBJ2-1): NAGVMQNPRHLVRRRGQEARLRCSPMKGHSHVYWYRQLPEEGLKFMVYLQKENIIDESGMPKERFSAEFPKEGPSILRIQQVVRGDSAAYFCASSPFGASSAYNEQFFGPGTRLTVL.

This clone turned up a few times. The J gene is TRBJ1-5, the V gene TRBV4-2; D is ambiguous. The CDR3 totals 18 residues. V lost 0 bases, J lost 9 bases, and 24 bases lay in between. Germline loops: CDR1 LGHNA, CDR2 YNFKEQ. The CDR3 DNA is TGTGCCAGCAGCCAAGAGCCCTTAGAACAGACCGCTCGTTGGCCCCAGCATTTT. This gives the protein CASSQEPLEQTARWPQHF.

The chain links TRBV28 to TRBJ2-5, with 8 bases aligning to TRBD1. After removal of 4 bases from V and 4 bases from J, the junction contained 5 bases not matched to a gene. The germline V gene encodes CDR1 MDHEN and CDR2 SYDVKM. The CDR3 length is 14 residues. Here the CDR3 reads CASSSWDRRETQYF. The CDR3 DNA reads TGTGCCAGCAGTTCCTGGGACAGGAGAGAGACCCAGTACTTC.

The chain links TRBV11-2 to TRBJ2-7, with TRBD1 matching over 9 bases. Germline CDR1 is SGHAT and CDR2 is FQNNGV. The CDR3 sequence is 15 residues long. After removal of 3 bases from V and 1 base from J, the junction contained 4 bases not matched to a gene. DNA of the CDR3: TGTGCCAGCAGCTTCATAGGACAGGGGTCCTACGAGCAGTACTTC. Its protein is CASSFIGQGSYEQYF.

The V call is TRBV5-4, the J call TRBJ2-2, with 9 positions matching TRBD2. The CDR3 has 15 amino acids. J gave up 6 bases and V 0 bases, and 3 bases lay outside the gene matches. The germline V gene encodes CDR1 SGHNT and CDR2 YYREEE (reference sequence). For the CDR3, the DNA is TGTGCCAGCAGCTTGGGGCTAGCGGGGCCCGGGGAGCTGTTTTTT. Protein product: CASSLGLAGPGELFF.